This T cell receptor beta chain originates from a study of T cells after yellow fever vaccination. The length of the CDR3 is 14 residues. Germline V lookup: CDR1 SGHAT, CDR2 FQNNGV. J was trimmed by 1 base and V by 5 bases; bases with no gene match: 4. TCRdb reanalysed the 5' RACE reads using MiXCR and keeps one entry per CDR3 protein. The sample carries 300,000 or so distinct CDR3 sequences, approximately 13% recorded once. The V and J genes are TRBV11-2 and TRBJ1-1; 7 bases map to TRBD1. The sequenced sample was CD4+ T cells sorted from PBMCs, obtained 45 days after the yellow fever booster vaccination. This sequence originates from a man younger than 45 who received the YFV17D yellow fever vaccine. The DNA of the CDR3 is TGTGCCAGCAGCCAGCGACAGGGGAACACTGAAGCTTTCTTT. It translates to CASSQRQGNTEAFF.